The next 23 T cell receptor beta chains were all read from a single sample in a study of blood T cell repertoires in COVID-19. Produced via immunoSEQ multiplex PCR; TCRdb's table is partial and in-frame only. The data hold 130,000 or so clones, with roughly four fifths observed a single time. Sequenced: peripheral blood. These receptors were taken from a woman in her 70s with acute or convalescent COVID-19.

This clone has a single count. V gene TRBV5-1 combines with J gene TRBJ2-7; D is unresolved. Per the germline V gene, CDR1 is SGHRS and CDR2 is YFSETQ. Trimming took 4 bases from V and 2 from J, leaving 13 bases between them. This CDR3 has 14 residues. CDR3 protein: CASSAGTVTYEQYF. Written as DNA, the CDR3 is TGCGCCAGCAGCGCCGGTACAGTAACCTACGAGCAGTACTTC.

V is TRBV18 and J is TRBJ2-7; 8 bases are a match to TRBD1. CDR3 length equals 15 residues. V was clipped by 3 bases and J by 2 bases; unmatched bases: 6. Germline V gene data show CDR1 as KGHSH and CDR2 as LQKENI. The CDR3 DNA reads TGTGCCAGCTCACCCGGAGGACAGGGAACCTACGAGCAGTACTTC. Translating gives CASSPGGQGTYEQYF.

The chain recombines TRBV9 with TRBJ2-3, with D possibly matching TRBD1 (5 bases). The V gene lost 3 bases and the J gene lost 0 bases, with 11 bases spanning the gap. The CDR3 is made up of 15 amino acids. From germline, CDR1 is SGDLS and CDR2 YYNGEE. CDR3 sequence: CASSGVGVSTDTQYF. The DNA of the CDR3 is TGTGCCAGCAGCGGCGTAGGGGTTAGCACAGATACGCAGTATTTT.

With regard to this clone: This same CDR3 is encoded by further DNA sequences in the sample. DNA of the CDR3: TGTGCCAGCAGCCCGACCGGCGGTAGCTATGGCTACACCTTC. Amino acid sequence: CASSPTGGSYGYTF. This chain joins TRBV6-5 and TRBJ1-2, with D unresolved. V lost 6 bases and J lost 4, with 15 bases in between. CDR1 and CDR2 (germline): MNHEY, SVGAGI. The CDR3 loop spans 14 amino acids.

This clone occurred a few times. CDR3: CASSQDGGDGYTF. The CDR3 bases are TGCGCCAGCAGCCAAGATGGGGGGGATGGCTACACCTTC. The rearrangement joins TRBV4-3 to TRBJ1-2; perhaps TRBD1 as D (5 bases). The germline gives CDR1 LGHNA, CDR2 YSLEER. Trimming removed 0 bases from V and 6 bases from J, with 8 bases in between. This CDR3 spans 13 amino acids.

The chain combines TRBV12-3 or TRBV12-4 with TRBJ1-2; D is possibly TRBD1 (5 bases). Deletions cut 5 bases from V and 3 bases from J, with 10 bases between. The CDR3 is 13 amino acids. CDR3 sequence reads: CASSMSRDYGYTF. CDR3 DNA sequence: TGTGCCAGCAGTATGTCCAGGGACTATGGCTACACCTTC.

A few counts support this clone. This sequence joins TRBV9 and TRBJ1-6; D may be TRBD1 (5 bases). This CDR3 has 14 residues. V lost 0 bases to trimming and J lost 6 bases, with 7 bases between them. CDR1 SGDLS and CDR2 YYNGEE come from the germline V gene. CDR3 residues: CASSVDGGNSPLHF. Here the CDR3 DNA reads TGTGCCAGCAGCGTAGACGGGGGTAATTCACCCCTCCACTTT.

This clone has more than one count but fewer than ten. The chain combines TRBV19 with TRBJ1-6, with TRBD1 matching 7 bases. CDR1 is LNHDA, CDR2 SQIVND, per germline (reference sequence). J was trimmed by 0 bases and V by 7 bases; bases with no gene match: 9. This CDR3 spans 17 amino acids. The chain's CDR3 is CASNRQGPSSYNSPLHF. In nucleotides, the CDR3 is TGTGCCAGTAATCGACAGGGCCCCAGCTCCTATAATTCACCCCTCCACTTT.

The rearrangement joins TRBV30 to TRBJ1-2; perhaps TRBD1 as D (5 bases). This CDR3 contains 13 residues. CDR1 and CDR2 from the germline V gene are GTSNPN and SVGIG (reference sequence). Trimming took 2 bases from V and 0 from J, leaving 7 bases between them. CDR3 bases: TGTGCCTGGAGTACAGGCGCTAACTATGGCTACACCTTC. Translated: CAWSTGANYGYTF.

This clone is a singleton in its sample. The chain uses TRBV19 and TRBJ1-2; 7 bases match TRBD1. The CDR3 contains 13 residues. J gave up 4 bases and V 7 bases, and 6 bases lay outside the gene matches. CDR1 is LNHDA, CDR2 SQIVND, per germline (reference sequence). CDR3 protein: CASTPTGTYGYTF. The CDR3 coding sequence is TGTGCCAGTACCCCGACAGGGACCTATGGCTACACCTTC.

The V and J genes are TRBV11-2 and TRBJ2-3; D remains unclear. V was cut by 1 base and J by 4 bases, with 6 bases left in between. Looked up from germline, CDR1 is SGHAT and CDR2 is FQNNGV. The CDR3 loop spans 13 amino acids. CDR3 sequence: CASSLVRADTQYF. The CDR3 region has the DNA TGTGCCAGCAGCTTAGTCCGAGCAGATACGCAGTATTTT.

The chain links TRBV18 to TRBJ1-1; D may be TRBD1 (6 bases). Germline-derived CDR1 and CDR2 are KGHSH and LQKENI. Trimming removed 2 bases at V and 0 bases at J, with 10 bases between. There are 15 residues in the CDR3. The CDR3 loop reads CASSPSWDMNTEAFF. CDR3 nucleotide sequence: TGTGCCAGCTCACCATCGTGGGACATGAACACTGAAGCTTTCTTT.

The J gene is TRBJ2-1, the V gene TRBV3-1 (or the pseudogene TRBV3-2), with TRBD2 identical over 10 bases. In germline, CDR1 is LGHDT, CDR2 YNNKEL (reference sequence). The CDR3 is 16 amino acids. J was trimmed by 2 bases and V by 1 base; bases with no gene match: 2. CDR3 sequence (DNA): TGTGCCAGCAGCCAAGGAAGCGGGGGGGCCTACAATGAGCAGTTCTTC. As protein: CASSQGSGGAYNEQFF.

J is TRBJ2-1 and V is TRBV7-8; 8 bases align to TRBD2. Germline V gives CDR1 SGHVS, CDR2 FQNEAQ. The CDR3 runs to 14 residues. With 2 bases clipped from V and 8 bases from J, the junction kept 5 bases outside the gene matches. The CDR3 bases are TGTGCCAGCAGCTTACGACTAGCGATGTATGAGCAGTTCTTC. It yields the protein CASSLRLAMYEQFF.

Details on this clone: This sample includes further DNA sequences coding for the same CDR3. The V gene is TRBV2, the J gene TRBJ1-2, with a tentative D call TRBD1 (6 bases). Trimming removed 4 bases from V and 2 bases from J, with 8 bases in between. There are 13 residues in the CDR3. Germline V CDR1 and CDR2: SNHLY, FYNNEI. CDR3 coding DNA: TGTGCCAGCAGTGTCCAGGGGAACTATGGCTACACCTTC. Protein sequence: CASSVQGNYGYTF.

The chain has TRBV7-9 and TRBJ1-4; 11 bases agree with TRBD1. The CDR3 runs to 15 residues. Germline CDR1 reads SEHNR; CDR2 reads FQNEAQ (reference sequence). Trimming cost V 6 bases and J 8 bases; bases outside gene matches: 8. The CDR3 region is CASSTPGQGGEKLFF. CDR3 bases: TGTGCCAGCAGTACACCGGGACAGGGGGGCGAAAAACTGTTTTTT.

The V and J genes are TRBV6-5 and TRBJ1-5, with TRBD1 matching over 8 bases. Trimming took 7 bases from V and 3 from J; bases not matched to a gene: 5. This CDR3 is built from 14 residues. The germline gives CDR1 MNHEY, CDR2 SVGAGI. The CDR3 loop is CASNQGQVNQPQHF. The CDR3 nucleotides read TGTGCCAGCAACCAGGGACAGGTCAATCAGCCCCAGCATTTT.

This sequence joins TRBV7-8 and TRBJ2-3; D is unresolved. This CDR3 contains 13 residues. The V gene lost 0 bases and the J gene lost 6 bases, with 7 bases spanning the gap. The germline gives CDR1 SGHVS, CDR2 FQNEAQ. The CDR3 coding sequence is TGTGCCAGCAGCTTAGCGGGCGCCGATACGCAGTATTTT. It translates to CASSLAGADTQYF. The full variable domain, completed using reference TRBV7-8 and TRBJ2-3, is GAGVSQSPRYKVAKRGQDVALRCDPISGHVSLFWYQQALGQGPEFLTYFQNEAQLDKSGLPSDRFFAERPEGSVSTLKIQRTQQEDSAVYLCASSLAGADTQYFGPGTRLTVL.

V usage is TRBV18 and J usage is TRBJ1-6; the D gene is possibly TRBD1 (5 bases). There are 15 residues in the CDR3. Germline V lookup: CDR1 KGHSH, CDR2 LQKENI. V lost 6 bases and J 7 bases, leaving 16 bases between the germline ends. The CDR3 region is CASSQGRGSNSPLHF. For the CDR3, the DNA is TGTGCCAGCTCCCAGGGAAGGGGATCCAATTCACCCCTCCACTTT.

The chain is built from TRBV4-3 and TRBJ2-3; 11 positions match TRBD2. The CDR3 is 14 residues long. V lost 4 bases and J lost 4; bases outside the gene matches: 1. The V gene's germline CDR1 is LGHNA and CDR2 YSLEER. The CDR3 protein is CASSLAGGPDTQYF. The CDR3 coding sequence is TGCGCCAGCAGCCTAGCGGGGGGGCCAGATACGCAGTATTTT.

V and J are TRBV10-3 and TRBJ2-3; 7 bases match TRBD1. Germline V gene data show CDR1 as ENHRY and CDR2 as SYGVKD. V trimming: 6 bases; J trimming: 2 bases; junction bases outside the gene matches: 5. The CDR3 extends over 14 amino acids. The CDR3 DNA reads TGTGCCATCAGCCGGGACAGCGTCACAGATACGCAGTATTTT. Protein product: CAISRDSVTDTQYF.

Only a few counts were recorded for this clone. CDR3 amino acids: CASSPAITGGQETQYF. Written as DNA, the CDR3 is TGTGCCAGCTCACCAGCCATAACAGGGGGCCAAGAGACCCAGTACTTC. The chain uses TRBV18 and TRBJ2-5; TRBD1 aligns across 8 bases. V lost 2 bases, J lost 1 base, and 6 bases stayed unmatched. This CDR3 is built from 16 residues. The germline V gene has CDR1 KGHSH and CDR2 LQKENI.

The gene calls are TRBV7-2 and TRBJ2-3, with D possibly matching TRBD1 (5 bases). V was cut by 1 base and J by 2 bases, with 13 bases left in between. In germline, CDR1 is SGHTA, CDR2 FQGNSA. This CDR3 is built from 16 residues. The CDR3 loop is CASSLGNFRATDTQYF. The CDR3 nucleotides are TGTGCCAGCAGCTTAGGGAACTTCAGGGCCACAGATACGCAGTATTTT.